One and the same sample provided the 25 T cell receptor beta chains below, sequenced in a study of blood T cell repertoires in COVID-19. The data were produced by immunoSEQ multiplex PCR, yet TCRdb's version contains in-frame clones alone and is incomplete. The table records some 200,000 clones, under 90% of them present only once. The source material was peripheral blood. These receptors were obtained from a woman of 80 years or more with COVID-19, enrolled during active disease.

The V and J genes are TRBV5-6 and TRBJ1-1, with D uncertain. V lost 4 bases and J 4 bases, leaving 14 bases between the germline ends. This CDR3 region has 14 residues. Germline V lookup: CDR1 SGHDT, CDR2 YYEEEE. For the CDR3, the DNA is TGTGCCAGCAGCCCACCGTACCCGGGCACTGAAGCTTTCTTT. Protein product: CASSPPYPGTEAFF.

This chain uses TRBV10-3 with TRBJ1-2, with 7 bases aligning to TRBD1. Germline values: CDR1 ENHRY, CDR2 SYGVKD. V shed 6 bases and J 8 bases; nucleotides not matched to a gene: 12. CDR3 length equals 14 residues. The CDR3: CAIRPGTAGAGYTF. CDR3 nucleotides: TGTGCCATCAGGCCCGGGACAGCCGGGGCCGGCTACACCTTC.

This clone appeared a few times. This chain links TRBV29-1 with TRBJ1-1; no reliable D call. Trimming removed 4 bases at V and 1 base at J, with 7 bases between. CDR3 size: 12 residues. Germline CDR1 SQVTM, CDR2 ANQGSEA. The CDR3 nucleotides read TGCAGCGTTGGCCCAGAGAACACTGAAGCTTTCTTT. It translates to CSVGPENTEAFF.

J is TRBJ1-4 and V is TRBV5-1; TRBD1 might be the D (5 bases). Germline CDR1 is SGHRS and CDR2 is YFSETQ. The CDR3 is 16 residues long. Trimming took off 0 bases at V and 1 base at J, with 10 bases between the two ends. CDR3 DNA: TGCGCCAGCAGCTTGGGGCAGGGTGTAACTAATGAAAAACTGTTTTTT. Translation: CASSLGQGVTNEKLFF.

The chain links TRBV3-1 (or the pseudogene TRBV3-2) to TRBJ2-1, with 7 bases matching TRBD2. CDR1 is LGHDT, CDR2 YNNKEL, per germline (reference sequence). V dropped 1 base and J dropped 5; count of bases not matched to a gene: 5. The CDR3 extends over 15 amino acids. CDR3 amino acids: CASSQGLAANNEQFF. In nucleotides, the CDR3 is TGTGCCAGCAGCCAAGGGCTAGCGGCCAACAATGAGCAGTTCTTC.

The rearrangement links TRBV5-5 to TRBJ2-5, with a tentative D call TRBD1 (5 bases). Germline-derived CDR1 and CDR2 are SGHKS and YYEKEE (reference sequence). CDR3 length: 14 amino acids. The V and J ends lost 4 bases and 4 bases respectively, with 14 bases between them. Here the CDR3 DNA reads TGTGCCAGCAGCAAGGTTTCAGGGATAGAGACCCAGTACTTC. This sequence encodes CASSKVSGIETQYF.

The genes are TRBV19 and TRBJ2-7; 10 nucleotides align to TRBD1. J lost 2 bases, V lost 6 bases, and 1 base had no gene match. Germline CDR1 reads LNHDA; CDR2 reads SQIVND (reference sequence). The CDR3 length is 13 residues. In DNA, the CDR3 is TGTGCCAGTAGAGGACAGGGGGCCTACGAGCAGTACTTC. It specifies CASRGQGAYEQYF.

This chain uses TRBV7-8 with TRBJ2-2; D might be TRBD2 (6 bases). Germline CDR1 SGHVS, CDR2 FQNEAQ. V was pared by 5 bases and J by 1 base, with 14 bases between. This CDR3 comprises 16 residues. The CDR3 coding sequence is TGTGCCAGCAGCCTCCAGGGACTGCTGAACACCGGGGAGCTGTTTTTT. It translates to CASSLQGLLNTGELFF. Supplemented by reference TRBV7-8 and TRBJ2-2, the full variable domain reads GAGVSQSPRYKVAKRGQDVALRCDPISGHVSLFWYQQALGQGPEFLTYFQNEAQLDKSGLPSDRFFAERPEGSVSTLKIQRTQQEDSAVYLCASSLQGLLNTGELFFGEGSRLTVL.

The chain is built from TRBV7-8 and TRBJ1-5, with D possibly being TRBD1 (6 bases). The CDR3 covers 15 residues. Germline V gene sequence: CDR1 SGHVS, CDR2 FQNEAQ. Trimming cost V 3 bases and J 6 bases, with 15 bases left between them. The CDR3 DNA follows: TGTGCCAGCAGCTTCGACAGGCTAGGGGCTCAGCCCCAGCATTTT. Translated: CASSFDRLGAQPQHF.

The gene calls are TRBV6-2 or TRBV6-3 and TRBJ1-2, with 7 bases fitting TRBD1. Per germline, CDR1 MNHEY and CDR2 SVGEGT. The V segment lost 4 bases and the J segment 7 bases; nucleotides outside the gene matches: 9. This CDR3 spans 14 amino acids. The CDR3 bases are TGTGCCAGCAGTTTATTCGAGGGGGCAGGTGGCTACACCTTC. Translation gives CASSLFEGAGGYTF.

This rearrangement joins TRBV5-1 to TRBJ1-4, with TRBD1 matching over 11 bases. The trim removed 4 bases at V and 6 bases at J, leaving 8 bases unmatched. Germline V gene sequence: CDR1 SGHRS, CDR2 YFSETQ. The CDR3 covers 16 residues. The CDR3 loop is CASSRQGTGGDEKLFF. The DNA of the CDR3 is TGCGCCAGCAGCCGCCAGGGGACAGGGGGAGATGAAAAACTGTTTTTT.

This chain links TRBV5-1 with TRBJ2-3, with a tentative D call TRBD1 (6 bases). CDR3 length: 14 residues. The V end lost 0 bases, the J end lost 2 bases, and 7 bases lay between the germline ends. Germline assignment: CDR1 SGHRS and CDR2 YFSETQ. The CDR3: CASSLGGPTDTQYF. The DNA of the CDR3 is TGCGCCAGCAGCTTGGGGGGGCCCACAGATACGCAGTATTTT.

V and J are TRBV6-5 and TRBJ2-2; possibly TRBD1 for D (5 bases). This CDR3 is 15 amino acids long. V shed 5 bases and J shed 0 bases, with 10 bases lying between them. Germline CDR1 and CDR2: MNHEY and SVGAGI. CDR3 sequence (DNA): TGTGCCAGCAGTCCGCAGGGATCGAACACCGGGGAGCTGTTTTTT. Residues: CASSPQGSNTGELFF.

The chain carries TRBV6-5 and TRBJ1-5; 9 nucleotides match TRBD1. The germline gives CDR1 MNHEY, CDR2 SVGAGI. This CDR3 spans 15 amino acids. Trimming removed 5 bases from V and 5 bases from J; junction bases left unmatched: 7. The CDR3 region has the DNA TGTGCCAGCAGTCCCGTCGGGACAGGGCATCAGCCCCAGCATTTT. This translates into CASSPVGTGHQPQHF.

A single count supports this clone. The chain couples TRBV4-1 to TRBJ2-5, with D perhaps TRBD1 (5 bases). From germline, CDR1 is MGHRA and CDR2 YSYEKL. V lost 1 base, J lost 3 bases, and 9 bases lay in between. The CDR3 is 14 residues long. CDR3 sequence: CASSQVQGKETQYF. The DNA of the CDR3 is TGCGCCAGCAGCCAAGTCCAGGGAAAAGAGACCCAGTACTTC.

The chain couples TRBV7-2 to TRBJ1-2; TRBD1 aligns across 7 bases. Germline CDR1 and CDR2: SGHTA and FQGNSA. This CDR3 region has 14 residues. Trimming cost V 3 bases and J 6 bases; bases outside gene matches: 7. CDR3 region: CASSFRLQGNGYTF. Written as DNA, the CDR3 is TGTGCCAGCAGCTTTCGGTTACAGGGGAATGGCTACACCTTC.

This chain connects TRBV7-9 to TRBJ2-6; TRBD2 aligns across 10 bases. This CDR3 has 17 amino acids. From germline, CDR1 is SEHNR and CDR2 FQNEAQ (reference sequence). With V trimmed by 5 bases and J by 2 bases, 6 bases remained unmatched. The CDR3 coding sequence is TGTGCCAGCAGCCCAAGCGGGAGGGGCACTGGGGCCAACGTCCTGACTTTC. It translates to CASSPSGRGTGANVLTF.

The chain carries TRBV14 and TRBJ1-1; no clear D gene. This CDR3 is built from 15 residues. Germline V gives CDR1 SGHDN, CDR2 FVKESK. V lost 1 base and J 3 bases, leaving 12 bases between the germline ends. CDR3 in amino acids: CASSQGGVSDTEAFF. The CDR3 nucleotides read TGTGCCAGCAGCCAAGGGGGAGTTTCGGACACTGAAGCTTTCTTT.

This chain connects TRBV3-1 (or the pseudogene TRBV3-2) to TRBJ1-4; no clear D gene. Germline values: CDR1 LGHDT, CDR2 YNNKEL (reference sequence). The CDR3 spans 12 residues. Trimming removed 2 bases from V and 7 bases from J, with 5 bases in between. The CDR3 loop reads CASSQNSEKLFF. CDR3 DNA sequence: TGTGCCAGCAGCCAAAACAGTGAAAAACTGTTTTTT.

This chain connects TRBV18 to TRBJ2-2; D ambiguous. This CDR3 contains 13 residues. Germline-derived CDR1 and CDR2 are KGHSH and LQKENI. V lost 3 bases to trimming and J lost 5 bases, with 7 bases between them. CDR3 sequence (DNA): TGTGCCAGCTCACCCGCGAGAACCGGGGAGCTGTTTTTT. This gives the protein CASSPARTGELFF.

The rearrangement uses TRBV5-6 and TRBJ2-7, with D possibly matching TRBD1 (6 bases). The V and J ends lost 4 bases and 1 base respectively, with 21 bases between them. This CDR3 is built from 17 residues. Germline CDR1 reads SGHDT; CDR2 reads YYEEEE. The CDR3: CASSPLQRQVGSYEQYF. The CDR3 DNA sequence: TGTGCCAGCAGCCCACTACAAAGACAGGTGGGGTCCTACGAGCAGTACTTC.

The chain joins TRBV2 to TRBJ2-5; D may be TRBD1 (5 bases). Trimming pared 1 base from V and 3 bases from J, leaving 9 bases between. Germline CDR1 reads SNHLY; CDR2 reads FYNNEI. The CDR3 has 14 residues. DNA for the CDR3: TGTGCCAGCAGTGAAGGTGACAGAGAAGAGACCCAGTACTTC. This sequence encodes CASSEGDREETQYF. The whole variable domain, filled in from reference TRBV2 and TRBJ2-5, reads EPEVTQTPSHQVTQMGQEVILRCVPISNHLYFYWYRQILGQKVEFLVSFYNNEISEKSEIFDDQFSVERPDGSNFTLKIRSTKLEDSAMYFCASSEGDREETQYFGPGTRLLVL.

This clone is medium-sized by share. Written as DNA, the CDR3 is TGTGCCAGCAGGGAGGGACGGCTCTCCTACGAGCAGTACTTC. Encoded protein: CASREGRLSYEQYF. The V gene is TRBV2, the J gene TRBJ2-7; D might be TRBD2 (6 bases). The CDR3 length is 14 residues. The V gene's germline CDR1 is SNHLY and CDR2 FYNNEI. Trimming removed 6 bases from V and 0 bases from J, with 12 bases in between. Based on the CDR3 plus reference TRBV2 and TRBJ2-7, the full variable domain is EPEVTQTPSHQVTQMGQEVILRCVPISNHLYFYWYRQILGQKVEFLVSFYNNEISEKSEIFDDQFSVERPDGSNFTLKIRSTKLEDSAMYFCASREGRLSYEQYFGPGTRLTVT.

The V gene is TRBV5-1, the J gene TRBJ2-6; 13 nucleotides line up with TRBD2. The V and J ends lost 2 bases and 2 bases, in that order; junction bases with no gene match: 10. Germline CDR1 and CDR2: SGHRS and YFSETQ. This CDR3 is built from 20 residues. CDR3 nucleotide sequence: TGCGCCAGCAGCTTCCACCTACCGGGACTAGCGGGACCTGGGGCCAACGTCCTGACTTTC. This encodes CASSFHLPGLAGPGANVLTF.

The V call is TRBV28, the J call TRBJ2-3; the D gene is possibly TRBD1 (7 bases). The V gene's germline CDR1 is MDHEN and CDR2 SYDVKM. The CDR3 length is 13 residues. Between the trimmed V and J ends, which lost 10 bases and 0 bases, there was a span of 11 bases. CDR3 amino acids: CATQGGSTDTQYF. The CDR3 DNA is TGTGCCACCCAGGGGGGCAGCACAGATACGCAGTATTTT.